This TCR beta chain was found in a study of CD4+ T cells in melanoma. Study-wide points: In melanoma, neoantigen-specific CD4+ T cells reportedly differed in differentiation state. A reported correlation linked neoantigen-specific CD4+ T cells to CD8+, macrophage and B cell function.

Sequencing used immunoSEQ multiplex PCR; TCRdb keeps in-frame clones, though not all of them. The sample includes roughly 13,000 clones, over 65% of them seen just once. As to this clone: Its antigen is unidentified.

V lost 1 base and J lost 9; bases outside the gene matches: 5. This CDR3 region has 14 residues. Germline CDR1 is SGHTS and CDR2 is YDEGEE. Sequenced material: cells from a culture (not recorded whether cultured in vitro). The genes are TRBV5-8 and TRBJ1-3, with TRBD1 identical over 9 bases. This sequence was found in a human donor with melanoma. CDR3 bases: TGTGCCAGCAGCTTGCACAGGGGGCAAGGCACCATATATTTT. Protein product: CASSLHRGQGTIYF.